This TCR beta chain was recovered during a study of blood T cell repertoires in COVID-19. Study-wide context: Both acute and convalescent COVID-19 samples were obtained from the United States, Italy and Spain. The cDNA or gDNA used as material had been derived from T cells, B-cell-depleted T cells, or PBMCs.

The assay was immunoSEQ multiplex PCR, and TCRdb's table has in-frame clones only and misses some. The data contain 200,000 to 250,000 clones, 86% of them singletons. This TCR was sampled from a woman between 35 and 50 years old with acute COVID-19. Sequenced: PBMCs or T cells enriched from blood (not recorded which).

CDR3 bases: TGTGCCAGCACCCCACTAGCGGGAGATACCGGGGAGCTGTTTTTT. This codes for CASTPLAGDTGELFF. The chain has TRBV11-3 and TRBJ2-2, with TRBD2 identical over 11 bases. CDR1 is SGHNT, CDR2 YENEEA, per germline. V was clipped by 7 bases and J by 5 bases; unmatched bases: 6. The CDR3 is 15 amino acids.